This T cell receptor (beta chain) was retrieved from a study of response to subunit inactivated influenza vaccine. One entry per CDR3 protein results from TCRdb running MiXCR on the RT-PCR reads. The sample shows 500,000 to 550,000 distinct CDR3 sequences, under 30% of them seen only once. The CDR3 spans 15 residues. J was trimmed by 3 bases and V by 7 bases; bases with no gene match: 11. Per germline, CDR1 SEHNR and CDR2 FQNEAQ (reference sequence). These data were also filed under a second study, of T cells expressing NK-cell markers. From that report: 5'RACE template switching built TCR beta cDNA with unique molecular identifiers. Four donors showed these clonotypes also leading the CD3+CD56-NKG2C+ fraction.

The chain combines TRBV7-9 with TRBJ1-1; the match to TRBD1 covers 7 bases. The sequences come from CD4+ T cells sorted from PBMCs, collected 11 to 12 days after vaccination. The clonotype originates from a man aged 45 to 65 who received an inactivated influenza vaccine. The CDR3 nucleotides read TGTGCCAGCATCGCTTTTAGGGGGCATTACACTGAAGCTTTCTTT. This gives the protein CASIAFRGHYTEAFF. The complete variable domain, with remaining parts taken from reference TRBV7-9 and TRBJ1-1, reads DTGVSQNPRHKITKRGQNVTFRCDPISEHNRLYWYRQTLGQGPEFLTYFQNEAQLEKSRLLSDRFSAERPKGSFSTLEIQRTEQGDSAMYLCASIAFRGHYTEAFFGQGTRLTVV.